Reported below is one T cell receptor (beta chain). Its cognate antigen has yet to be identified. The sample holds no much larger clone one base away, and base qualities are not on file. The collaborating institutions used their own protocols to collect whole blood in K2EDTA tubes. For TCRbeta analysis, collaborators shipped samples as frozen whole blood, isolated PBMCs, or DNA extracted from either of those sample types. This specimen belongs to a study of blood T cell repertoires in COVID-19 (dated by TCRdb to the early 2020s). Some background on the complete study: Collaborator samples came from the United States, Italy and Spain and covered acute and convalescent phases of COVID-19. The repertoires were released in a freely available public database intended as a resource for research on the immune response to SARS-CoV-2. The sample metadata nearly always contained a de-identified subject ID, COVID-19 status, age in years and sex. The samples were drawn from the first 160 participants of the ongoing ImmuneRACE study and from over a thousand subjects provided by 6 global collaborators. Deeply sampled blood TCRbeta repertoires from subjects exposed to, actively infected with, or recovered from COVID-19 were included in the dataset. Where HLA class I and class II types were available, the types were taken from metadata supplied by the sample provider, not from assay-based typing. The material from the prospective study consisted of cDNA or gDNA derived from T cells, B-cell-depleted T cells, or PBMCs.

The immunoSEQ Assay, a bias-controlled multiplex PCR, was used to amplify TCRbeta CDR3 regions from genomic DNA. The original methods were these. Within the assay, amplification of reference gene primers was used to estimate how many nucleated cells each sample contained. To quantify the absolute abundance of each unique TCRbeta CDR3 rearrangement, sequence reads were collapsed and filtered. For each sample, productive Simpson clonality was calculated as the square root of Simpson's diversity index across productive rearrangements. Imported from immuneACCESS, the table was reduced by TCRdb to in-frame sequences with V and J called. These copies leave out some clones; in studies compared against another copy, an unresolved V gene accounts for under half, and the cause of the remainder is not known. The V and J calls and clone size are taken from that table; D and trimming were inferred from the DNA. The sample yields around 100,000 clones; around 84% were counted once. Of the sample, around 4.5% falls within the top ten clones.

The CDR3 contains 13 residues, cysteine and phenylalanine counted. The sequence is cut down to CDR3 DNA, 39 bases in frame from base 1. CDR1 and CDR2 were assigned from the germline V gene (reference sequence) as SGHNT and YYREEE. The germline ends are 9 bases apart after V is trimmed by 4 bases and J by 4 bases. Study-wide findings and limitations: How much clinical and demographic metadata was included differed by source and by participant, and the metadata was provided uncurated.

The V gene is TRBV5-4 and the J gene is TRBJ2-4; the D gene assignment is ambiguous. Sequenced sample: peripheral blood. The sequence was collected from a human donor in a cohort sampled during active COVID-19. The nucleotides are TGTGCCAGCAGCCAACCCACTAAAAACATTCAGTACTTC. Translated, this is CASSQPTKNIQYF. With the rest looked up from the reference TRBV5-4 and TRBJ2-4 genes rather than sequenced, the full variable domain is ETGVTQSPTHLIKTRGQQVTLRCSSQSGHNTVSWYQQALGQGPQFIFQYYREEENGRGNFPPRFSGLQFPNYSSELNVNALELDDSALYLCASSQPTKNIQYFGAGTRLSVL.